This passage covers 21 T cell receptor beta chains from one sample sequenced in a study of long-term antiretroviral therapy in people with HIV. They ran version v3.0 of the immunoSEQ assay at survey level. This table comes from immunoSEQ multiplex PCR, and its TCRdb copy is limited to in-frame clones, with some not included. There are about 22,000 clones in the sample; 70% to 90% occur only once, and 6.4% lies in the top ten. Sequencing used unsorted PBMCs, obtained 0.6 years after starting antiretroviral therapy. The receptor set was obtained from a man between 60 and 75 years old with HIV.

The genes are TRBV30 and TRBJ2-1; TRBD1 aligns across 11 bases. Looked up from germline, CDR1 is GTSNPN and CDR2 is SVGIG (reference sequence). The V segment lost 5 bases and the J segment 6 bases; nucleotides outside the gene matches: 6. CDR3 length equals 14 residues. The CDR3 DNA is TGTGCCTGGGAGGGGACAGGGGGGTTCAATGAGCAGTTCTTC. This codes for CAWEGTGGFNEQFF.

CDR3 bases: TGCGCCAGCACCCTAGCGGGGAGAGAGACCCAGTACTTC. It is translated as CASTLAGRETQYF. This chain links TRBV5-1 with TRBJ2-5, with 9 positions matching TRBD2. V lost 6 bases to trimming and J lost 4 bases; unmatched junction nucleotides: 4. Germline V CDR1 and CDR2: SGHRS, YFSETQ. The CDR3 contains 13 residues.

V gene TRBV4-1 combines with J gene TRBJ1-3; no clear D gene. The CDR3 has 17 residues. CDR1 is MGHRA and CDR2 is YSYEKL in the germline V gene. Trimming shortened V by 4 bases and J by 1 base, and 17 bases separated the two germline ends. This CDR3 is CASSLKTGPRSGNTIYF. As DNA, the CDR3 is TGCGCCAGCAGCCTCAAAACCGGGCCAAGATCTGGAAACACCATATATTTT.

V and J are TRBV7-6 and TRBJ1-2; D call uncertain. There are 15 residues in the CDR3. Deletions cut 5 bases from V and 8 bases from J, with 21 bases between. Germline V gene sequence: CDR1 SGHVS, CDR2 FNYEAQ. CDR3 DNA sequence: TGTGCCAGCAGCCCTTCGCCAGGAAATTTCGGGGGCTACACCTTC. Its translation: CASSPSPGNFGGYTF.

The chain joins TRBV7-2 to TRBJ2-7; D may be TRBD2 (5 bases). This CDR3 comprises 13 residues. Germline CDR1 reads SGHTA; CDR2 reads FQGNSA. V was trimmed by 5 bases and J by 5 bases, leaving 13 bases between them. The CDR3 nucleotides read TGTGCCAGCAGCCAACCTAGCCTCCACGAGCAGTACTTC. This encodes CASSQPSLHEQYF.

This clone has a handful of counts. This sequence joins TRBV5-1 and TRBJ2-7; D remains ambiguous. Trimming pared 4 bases from V and 0 bases from J, leaving 8 bases between. Germline V gives CDR1 SGHRS, CDR2 YFSETQ. This CDR3 comprises 13 residues. The CDR3 loop is CASSPFTSYEQYF. The CDR3, as DNA: TGCGCCAGCAGCCCCTTTACCTCCTACGAGCAGTACTTC.

Only a few counts were recorded for this clone. The rearrangement links TRBV27 to TRBJ2-7, with D uncertain. The CDR3 spans 13 residues. Looked up from germline, CDR1 is MNHEY and CDR2 is SMNVEV (reference sequence). V was shortened by 10 bases and J by 1 base, with 14 bases between the two germline ends. Written as DNA, the CDR3 is TGTGCCACCCGGACGGTGAGATCCTACGAGCAGTACTTC. It specifies CATRTVRSYEQYF.

J is TRBJ1-1 and V is TRBV6-5, with D perhaps matching TRBD1 (5 bases). The germline V and J ends were trimmed by 3 bases and 4 bases, with 12 bases remaining between them. Germline V gene lookup returns CDR1 MNHEY and CDR2 SVGAGI. The CDR3 loop spans 14 amino acids. The CDR3 sequence is CASSYVAGGTEAFF. The CDR3 bases are TGTGCCAGCAGTTATGTTGCCGGGGGCACTGAAGCTTTCTTT.

The rearrangement joins TRBV28 to TRBJ2-5, with no clear D. The length of the CDR3 is 14 residues. The ends were cut back, 7 bases at V and 2 bases at J, with 14 bases in the middle. CDR1 MDHEN and CDR2 SYDVKM come from the germline V gene. CDR3 sequence (DNA): TGTGCCAGCATCCGGAAAGTTCGACAAGAGACCCAGTACTTC. Residues: CASIRKVRQETQYF.

The chain is built from TRBV30 and TRBJ2-1; a weak D match, TRBD1 (6 bases). This CDR3 spans 13 amino acids. Per the germline V gene, CDR1 is GTSNPN and CDR2 is SVGIG (reference sequence). Trimming removed 4 bases at V and 5 bases at J, with 12 bases between. DNA for the CDR3: TGTGCCTGGATGGGGGACACCGACAATGAGCAGTTCTTC. Its translation is CAWMGDTDNEQFF.

The table lists this clone with a count of one. This chain links TRBV11-2 with TRBJ2-7, with D tentatively TRBD2 (6 bases). The V end lost 7 bases, the J end lost 1 base, and 17 bases lay between the germline ends. Germline-derived CDR1 and CDR2 are SGHAT and FQNNGV. This CDR3 contains 15 residues. This CDR3 reads CASMSQAGLSYEQYF. The CDR3 nucleotides are TGTGCCAGCATGTCCCAAGCGGGTTTATCCTACGAGCAGTACTTC.

The rearrangement joins TRBV5-4 to TRBJ2-5, with D unresolved. CDR1 SGHNT and CDR2 YYREEE come from the germline V gene (reference sequence). The V end was cut by 0 bases, the J end by 5 bases, with 2 bases between. The CDR3 is made up of 11 amino acids. This CDR3 is CASSLAETQYF. The CDR3 region has the DNA TGTGCCAGCAGCTTGGCGGAGACCCAGTACTTC.

The chain couples TRBV5-1 to TRBJ2-5; D unclear. V lost 1 base, J lost 5 bases, and 18 bases lay in between. This CDR3 has 16 amino acids. Per germline, CDR1 SGHRS and CDR2 YFSETQ. CDR3 sequence reads: CASSLWVPTSSETQYF. The CDR3 coding sequence is TGCGCCAGCAGCTTGTGGGTCCCAACCTCGAGCGAGACCCAGTACTTC.

The V and J genes are TRBV11-2 and TRBJ1-1; D is unresolved. Trimming removed 0 bases at V and 0 bases at J, with 8 bases between. The CDR3 has 15 amino acids. Germline CDR1 and CDR2: SGHAT and FQNNGV. The CDR3, as DNA: TGTGCCAGCAGCTTAGATGCGGCGGTGAACACTGAAGCTTTCTTT. This codes for CASSLDAAVNTEAFF.

The chain carries TRBV6-1 and TRBJ1-1; unclear D gene. The ends were cut back, 5 bases at V and 7 bases at J, with 17 bases in the middle. The length of the CDR3 is 14 residues. The germline V gene encodes CDR1 MNHNS and CDR2 SASEGT. This chain's CDR3 is CASSPHGRESEAFF. The CDR3 bases are TGTGCCAGCAGTCCCCACGGAAGGGAAAGTGAAGCTTTCTTT.

In this sample, this clone turned up once. J is TRBJ1-1 and V is TRBV6-5; possible D gene TRBD1, 5 bases. The CDR3 extends over 14 amino acids. V was cut by 11 bases and J by 0 bases, with 16 bases left in between. Germline values: CDR1 MNHEY, CDR2 SVGAGI. In DNA form, the CDR3 reads TGTGCCTGTAACCGGGGCAGGATGAACACTGAAGCTTTCTTT. Its protein product is CACNRGRMNTEAFF.

In this sample, this clone turned up a few times. The chain uses TRBV7-9 and TRBJ1-4; tentative D call: TRBD1 (5 bases). Trimming cost V 2 bases and J 4 bases, with 8 bases left between them. CDR1 is SEHNR and CDR2 is FQNEAQ in the germline V gene (reference sequence). This CDR3 is 14 amino acids long. Written as DNA, the CDR3 is TGTGCCAGCAGCTTAAGAGGGGATAATGAAAAACTGTTTTTT. Amino acids: CASSLRGDNEKLFF.

V gene TRBV15 combines with J gene TRBJ2-5; no clear D gene. The germline V gene encodes CDR1 LNHNV and CDR2 YYDKDF (reference sequence). The V and J ends lost 3 bases and 5 bases respectively, with 16 bases between them. The CDR3 totals 15 residues. This CDR3 reads CATSSGVAPEETQYF. The DNA for the CDR3 is TGTGCCACCAGCAGCGGTGTTGCCCCAGAGGAGACCCAGTACTTC. Drawing the rest from reference TRBV15 and TRBJ2-5, the complete variable domain is DAMVIQNPRYQVTQFGKPVTLSCSQTLNHNVMYWYQQKSSQAPKLLFHYYDKDFNNEADTPDNFQSRRPNTSFCFLDIRSPGLGDTAMYLCATSSGVAPEETQYFGPGTRLLVL.

The chain carries TRBV7-2 and TRBJ2-7; D may be TRBD2 (6 bases). The CDR3 spans 14 residues. Germline CDR1 reads SGHTA; CDR2 reads FQGNSA. The V and J ends lost 2 bases and 5 bases respectively, with 13 bases between them. In DNA form, the CDR3 reads TGTGCCAGCAGCTTACTACTAGCTCCTAACGAGCAGTACTTC. Translating gives CASSLLLAPNEQYF.

The chain combines TRBV7-3 with TRBJ2-1; D gene ambiguous. Per the germline V gene, CDR1 is SGHTA and CDR2 is FQGTGA. Between the trimmed V and J ends, which lost 0 bases and 0 bases, there was a span of 9 bases. This CDR3 contains 16 residues. CDR3 protein: CASSLTRASSYNEQFF. The CDR3 nucleotides read TGTGCCAGCAGCTTAACACGGGCTAGCTCCTACAATGAGCAGTTCTTC. Complete variable domain (other parts from reference TRBV7-3 and TRBJ2-1): GAGVSQTPSNKVTEKGKYVELRCDPISGHTALYWYRQSLGQGPEFLIYFQGTGAADDSGLPNDRFFAVRPEGSVSTLKIQRTERGDSAVYLCASSLTRASSYNEQFFGPGTRLTVL.

V gene TRBV28 combines with J gene TRBJ2-3; perhaps TRBD2 as D (5 bases). From germline, CDR1 is MDHEN and CDR2 SYDVKM. The length of the CDR3 is 14 residues. Trimming left V 7 bases short and J 1 base short, with 12 bases between. CDR3 loop: CASIAGDRTDTQYF. CDR3 DNA: TGTGCCAGCATCGCCGGGGATCGCACAGATACGCAGTATTTT.